Below, 32 T cell receptor beta chains from the same sample are listed, as sequenced in a study of cytomegalovirus exposure and HLA in healthy donors. In the PCR, 60 Vbeta and 13 Jbeta primers were used. This table comes from immunoSEQ multiplex PCR, and its TCRdb copy is limited to in-frame clones, with some not included. The data contain 95,000 to 150,000 clones, about 16% of them seen just once; the ten biggest clones take up 1.5% to 2%. The sequencing sample was made of PBMCs. Receptors originate from a woman younger than 30 in good health and CMV-seronegative.

This clone has more than one count but fewer than ten. This chain links TRBV4-3 with TRBJ1-1, with D perhaps TRBD1 (6 bases). Germline values: CDR1 LGHNA, CDR2 YSLEER. The V end was cut by 0 bases, the J end by 3 bases, with 11 bases between. The CDR3 sequence is 15 residues long. The CDR3, as DNA: TGCGCCAGCAGCCAAGAAACAGGGTCGGACACTGAAGCTTTCTTT. It codes for CASSQETGSDTEAFF.

This clone was recorded a few times. The V gene is TRBV6-5, the J gene TRBJ1-1; no reliable D call. The V gene lost 8 bases and the J gene lost 6 bases, with 19 bases spanning the gap. The germline CDR1 and CDR2 sequences are MNHEY and SVGAGI. The CDR3 extends over 14 amino acids. The CDR3 DNA follows: TGTGCCAGCTTTCCTAGAGGAATTATCGCTGAAGCTTTCTTT. It yields the protein CASFPRGIIAEAFF.

V gene TRBV6-1 combines with J gene TRBJ1-1; 8 bases fit TRBD1. Trimming at V came to 7 bases and at J to 4 bases, leaving 2 bases not matched to a gene. The CDR3 is 12 amino acids. The germline V gene has CDR1 MNHNS and CDR2 SASEGT. The DNA of the CDR3 is TGTGCCAGCAATACAGGGGGCACTGAAGCTTTCTTT. Encoded protein: CASNTGGTEAFF.

This clone was detected only a few times. The chain carries TRBV13 and TRBJ2-6, with 8 bases fitting TRBD1. The CDR3 consists of 17 residues. Trimming took 3 bases from V and 0 from J; bases not matched to a gene: 4. In germline, CDR1 is PRHDT, CDR2 FYEKMQ (reference sequence). The CDR3 loop reads CASSFGTGVSGANVLTF. The CDR3 nucleotides read TGTGCCAGCAGCTTCGGGACAGGAGTCTCTGGGGCCAACGTCCTGACTTTC.

The chain carries TRBV9 and TRBJ1-2; 7 positions match TRBD1. With 1 base clipped from V and 8 bases from J, the junction kept 8 bases outside the gene matches. This CDR3 region has 14 residues. Germline lookup yields CDR1 SGDLS and CDR2 YYNGEE. The CDR3 loop reads CASSVSGDSLGYTF. In nucleotides, the CDR3 is TGTGCCAGCAGCGTATCTGGGGACAGCCTGGGCTACACCTTC.

The chain links TRBV28 to TRBJ1-1; 7 bases agree with TRBD1. Germline V CDR1 and CDR2: MDHEN, SYDVKM. V dropped 0 bases and J dropped 13; count of bases not matched to a gene: 11. The CDR3 sequence is 14 residues long. The CDR3 DNA sequence: TGTGCCAGCAGTTTATGGGCGGGACAGATCTTTTTTTTCTTT. Amino acid sequence: CASSLWAGQIFFFF. Filled out from reference TRBV28 and TRBJ1-1, the complete variable domain reads DVKVTQSSRYLVKRTGEKVFLECVQDMDHENMFWYRQDPGLGLRLIYFSYDVKMKEKGDIPEGYSVSREKKERFSLILESASTNQTSMYLCASSLWAGQIFFFFGQGTRLTVV.

The rearrangement links TRBV28 to TRBJ1-5; possible D gene TRBD1, 5 bases. The CDR3 loop spans 13 amino acids. The germline V and J ends were trimmed by 4 bases and 3 bases, with 7 bases remaining between them. Germline loops: CDR1 MDHEN, CDR2 SYDVKM. CDR3 coding DNA: TGTGCCAGCAGTTGGGGCGTCAATCAGCCCCAGCATTTT. The encoded protein is CASSWGVNQPQHF.

The genes are TRBV7-8 and TRBJ2-3, with 7 positions matching TRBD1. The CDR3 totals 15 residues. CDR1 and CDR2 (germline): SGHVS, FQNEAQ. Trimming removed 5 bases from V and 2 bases from J; junction bases left unmatched: 7. The CDR3 loop reads CASSIRQGNTDTQYF. In DNA form, the CDR3 reads TGTGCCAGCAGCATAAGACAGGGTAACACAGATACGCAGTATTTT.

V is TRBV29-1 and J is TRBJ2-5; weak D call: TRBD2 (6 bases). The tail of the sequence fits TRBJ2-7 better, so the J call may be wrong. The CDR3 contains 12 residues. In germline, CDR1 is SQVTM, CDR2 ANQGSEA. CDR3 DNA sequence: TGCAGCGTTAGGACTACTGACTACGAGCAGTACTTC. As protein: CSVRTTDYEQYF.

In its sample, this clone was seen a few times. This rearrangement joins TRBV5-1 to TRBJ2-7; 9 bases align to TRBD1. V lost 4 bases and J lost 2; bases outside the gene matches: 7. CDR3 length equals 15 residues. Germline CDR1 SGHRS, CDR2 YFSETQ. The CDR3 here is CASSGQGTGPYEQYF. CDR3 nucleotide sequence: TGCGCCAGCAGCGGCCAAGGGACAGGGCCCTACGAGCAGTACTTC.

This clone was seen more than once but under ten times. This rearrangement joins TRBV5-1 to TRBJ2-3, with 8 bases identical to TRBD2. The trim removed 4 bases at V and 1 base at J, leaving 5 bases unmatched. CDR1 and CDR2 (germline): SGHRS, YFSETQ. CDR3 length equals 15 residues. DNA for the CDR3: TGCGCCAGCAGCGGAGCGGGAGCCTGCACAGATACGCAGTATTTT. Translation gives CASSGAGACTDTQYF. The variable domain in full, with the rest retrieved from reference TRBV5-1 and TRBJ2-3, is KAGVTQTPRYLIKTRGQQVTLSCSPISGHRSVSWYQQTPGQGLQFLFEYFSETQRNKGNFPGRFSGRQFSNSRSEMNVSTLELGDSALYLCASSGAGACTDTQYFGPGTRLTVL.

This clone was seen a few times. This chain links TRBV2 with TRBJ1-4, with TRBD1 as a possible D gene (5 bases). The CDR3 runs 14 residues. The germline V and J ends were trimmed by 5 bases and 5 bases, with 12 bases remaining between them. CDR1 is SNHLY, CDR2 FYNNEI, per germline. CDR3 loop: CASSRDSSNEKLFF. The CDR3 nucleotides are TGTGCCAGCAGTAGGGACTCTTCAAATGAAAAACTGTTTTTT.

The rearrangement uses TRBV5-4 and TRBJ2-7, with 12 bases matching TRBD2. CDR1 and CDR2 from the germline V gene are SGHNT and YYREEE (reference sequence). The CDR3 totals 17 residues. V gave up 1 base and J gave up 2 bases; unmatched junction bases: 7. CDR3 in amino acids: CASSLPTSGGSPYEQYF. In DNA, the CDR3 is TGTGCCAGCAGCTTGCCGACTAGCGGGGGATCACCCTACGAGCAGTACTTC.

V is TRBV4-3 and J is TRBJ1-4, with 8 bases lining up with TRBD1. J lost 7 bases, V lost 2 bases, and 3 bases had no gene match. The CDR3 covers 14 residues. Germline CDR1 LGHNA, CDR2 YSLEER. CDR3: CASSQTGGGEKLFF. CDR3 sequence (DNA): TGCGCCAGCAGCCAAACAGGGGGGGGTGAAAAACTGTTTTTT.

The sample holds a few counts of this clone. The chain links TRBV29-1 to TRBJ2-7; TRBD2 matches at 12 bases. The CDR3 loop spans 15 amino acids. Germline trimming cut 1 base from V and 3 bases from J; bases unmatched to any gene: 4. Germline values: CDR1 SQVTM, CDR2 ANQGSEA. CDR3 residues: CSVEGLAGDLYEQYF. DNA of the CDR3: TGCAGCGTTGAAGGACTAGCGGGGGACCTCTACGAGCAGTACTTC.

The sample holds a few counts of this clone. The chain has TRBV20-1 and TRBJ2-1; no reliable D call. The length of the CDR3 is 11 residues. Per the germline V gene, CDR1 is DFQATT and CDR2 is SNEGSKA (reference sequence). Trimming shortened V by 5 bases and J by 7 bases, and 9 bases separated the two germline ends. The CDR3 here is CSAGPPNEQFF. CDR3 bases: TGCAGTGCTGGCCCTCCTAATGAGCAGTTCTTC.

This clone was detected a few times. Since the CDR3 does not end with the conserved phenylalanine or tryptophan, this likely comes from a read error. The chain employs TRBV5-4 and TRBJ1-1; TRBD1 matches at 7 bases. The germline gives CDR1 SGHNT, CDR2 YYREEE (reference sequence). This CDR3 comprises 15 residues. Trimming at V came to 4 bases and at J to 5 bases, leaving 11 bases not matched to a gene. The CDR3 loop is CASSPRQGGKTEAFL. The DNA of the CDR3 is TGTGCCAGCAGCCCGCGACAGGGCGGGAAAACTGAAGCTTTCTTG.

The gene calls are TRBV5-1 and TRBJ2-7; tentative D call: TRBD1 (5 bases). The germline V and J ends were trimmed by 3 bases and 3 bases, with 10 bases remaining between them. The CDR3 spans 13 residues. Germline V gives CDR1 SGHRS, CDR2 YFSETQ. The chain's CDR3 is CASSSRGNYEQYF. Written as DNA, the CDR3 is TGCGCCAGCAGCTCTAGGGGAAACTACGAGCAGTACTTC. Filled out from reference TRBV5-1 and TRBJ2-7, the complete variable domain reads KAGVTQTPRYLIKTRGQQVTLSCSPISGHRSVSWYQQTPGQGLQFLFEYFSETQRNKGNFPGRFSGRQFSNSRSEMNVSTLELGDSALYLCASSSRGNYEQYFGPGTRLTVT.

This clone was seen only a few times. This rearrangement joins TRBV6-5 to TRBJ2-1; 7 bases line up with TRBD2. CDR3 size: 13 residues. From germline, CDR1 is MNHEY and CDR2 SVGAGI. The trim removed 5 bases at V and 3 bases at J, leaving 1 base unmatched. The chain's CDR3 is CASSGGSYNEQFF. DNA for the CDR3: TGTGCCAGCAGTGGCGGGAGCTACAATGAGCAGTTCTTC.

This rearrangement joins TRBV7-3 to TRBJ1-1; D not certain. Germline assignment: CDR1 SGHTA and CDR2 FQGTGA. V lost 1 base to trimming and J lost 1 base, with 7 bases between them. The CDR3 is 14 residues long. CDR3 DNA: TGTGCCAGCAGCTTAAATGCAGGGAACACTGAAGCTTTCTTT. Amino acids: CASSLNAGNTEAFF.

The chain employs TRBV6-1 and TRBJ1-4; D perhaps matches TRBD1 (5 bases). The CDR3 is 15 residues long. From germline, CDR1 is MNHNS and CDR2 SASEGT. With 3 bases removed from V and 5 bases from J, the gap between germline ends came to 13 bases. The CDR3 reads CASSELAGKNEKLFF. CDR3 nucleotide sequence: TGTGCCAGCAGTGAGTTGGCAGGGAAAAATGAAAAACTGTTTTTT.

This clone turned up a few times. V usage is TRBV15 and J usage is TRBJ2-1; D is perhaps TRBD1 (6 bases). This CDR3 spans 17 amino acids. Trimming cost V 0 bases and J 4 bases, with 16 bases left between them. Germline CDR1 and CDR2: LNHNV and YYDKDF (reference sequence). Here the CDR3 reads CATSRDDTGRGYNEQFF. CDR3 bases: TGTGCCACCAGCAGAGATGATACAGGGCGAGGGTACAATGAGCAGTTCTTC. The complete variable domain, with remaining parts taken from reference TRBV15 and TRBJ2-1, reads DAMVIQNPRYQVTQFGKPVTLSCSQTLNHNVMYWYQQKSSQAPKLLFHYYDKDFNNEADTPDNFQSRRPNTSFCFLDIRSPGLGDTAMYLCATSRDDTGRGYNEQFFGPGTRLTVL.

J is TRBJ1-3 and V is TRBV5-1; TRBD1 agrees at 8 bases. In germline, CDR1 is SGHRS, CDR2 YFSETQ. CDR3 length equals 16 residues. V was clipped by 3 bases and J by 4 bases; unmatched bases: 9. CDR3 amino acids: CASSSGPSGGGNTIYF. CDR3 bases: TGCGCCAGCAGCTCGGGACCTTCAGGGGGCGGAAACACCATATATTTT. Full variable domain (missing parts from reference TRBV5-1 and TRBJ1-3): KAGVTQTPRYLIKTRGQQVTLSCSPISGHRSVSWYQQTPGQGLQFLFEYFSETQRNKGNFPGRFSGRQFSNSRSEMNVSTLELGDSALYLCASSSGPSGGGNTIYFGEGSWLTVV.

This clone was counted only a few times. The V gene is TRBV6-1, the J gene TRBJ2-7; 10 bases align to TRBD1. CDR3 length: 15 residues. The V segment lost 6 bases and the J segment 1 base; nucleotides outside the gene matches: 6. The germline V gene has CDR1 MNHNS and CDR2 SASEGT. The DNA for the CDR3 is TGTGCCAGCAGATCGAGACAGGGGGCTTCCTACGAGCAGTACTTC. As protein: CASRSRQGASYEQYF.

The chain combines TRBV6-5 with TRBJ2-1; 7 bases line up with TRBD1. The germline V gene encodes CDR1 MNHEY and CDR2 SVGAGI. The CDR3 extends over 15 amino acids. J was trimmed by 1 base and V by 5 bases; bases with no gene match: 5. The CDR3 DNA follows: TGTGCCAGCAGTGGGGACAGACCGTCCTACAATGAGCAGTTCTTC. Translated: CASSGDRPSYNEQFF.

The chain links TRBV5-1 to TRBJ2-3; 8 bases align to TRBD1. The CDR3 runs to 13 residues. J gave up 3 bases and V 5 bases, and 2 bases lay outside the gene matches. Germline values: CDR1 SGHRS, CDR2 YFSETQ. CDR3 coding DNA: TGCGCCAGCAGGCAGGGGGCTACAGATACGCAGTATTTT. This sequence encodes CASRQGATDTQYF.

This chain links TRBV9 with TRBJ2-5; 8 bases are a match to TRBD2. The CDR3 extends over 14 amino acids. The ends lost 1 base at V and 5 bases at J; junction bases unmatched: 4. Germline V lookup: CDR1 SGDLS, CDR2 YYNGEE. The CDR3 sequence: CASSVSGGPETQYF. The CDR3 DNA follows: TGTGCCAGCAGCGTATCGGGGGGGCCCGAGACCCAGTACTTC.

This clone occurred many times. V and J are TRBV7-9 and TRBJ1-2, with TRBD1 matching 7 bases. This CDR3 has 13 amino acids. V was pared by 8 bases and J by 8 bases, with 11 bases of the junction left unmatched. CDR1 is SEHNR and CDR2 is FQNEAQ in the germline V gene (reference sequence). Written as DNA, the CDR3 is TGTGCCAGCTATCGACAGGGATCCTGGGGCTACACCTTC. Its protein product is CASYRQGSWGYTF.

This clone was recorded a few times. The chain joins TRBV28 to TRBJ1-6, with a tentative D call TRBD1 (6 bases). CDR3 length: 14 amino acids. V was pared by 8 bases and J by 0 bases, with 8 bases between. CDR1 and CDR2 (germline): MDHEN, SYDVKM. Here the CDR3 reads CASGQSSYNSPLHF. The CDR3 DNA sequence: TGTGCCAGCGGACAGAGCTCCTATAATTCACCCCTCCACTTT.

The J gene is TRBJ1-2, the V gene TRBV5-6; D is uncertain. CDR1 is SGHDT and CDR2 is YYEEEE in the germline V gene. CDR3 length: 14 residues. V lost 0 bases and J 3 bases, leaving 9 bases between the germline ends. The CDR3 DNA sequence: TGTGCCAGCAGCTTGGCTTTCGGGTACTATGGCTACACCTTC. Translated, it gives CASSLAFGYYGYTF.

This clone was observed a handful of times. The same CDR3 can be traced to other DNA sequences in this sample. The chain combines TRBV9 with TRBJ2-5; 8 nucleotides match TRBD1. There are 13 residues in the CDR3. Germline loops: CDR1 SGDLS, CDR2 YYNGEE. Trimming cost V 3 bases and J 2 bases; bases outside gene matches: 0. CDR3: CASSGQGQETQYF. The CDR3 DNA sequence: TGTGCCAGCAGCGGACAGGGGCAAGAGACCCAGTACTTC.

The rearrangement uses TRBV9 and TRBJ1-2; no clear D gene. This CDR3 region has 14 residues. Germline CDR1 reads SGDLS; CDR2 reads YYNGEE. V was clipped by 4 bases and J by 4 bases, with 14 bases between them. CDR3 region: CASSPQREGYGYTF. CDR3 nucleotide sequence: TGTGCCAGCAGCCCGCAACGGGAGGGCTATGGCTACACCTTC.